This is a list of T cell receptor beta chains from one sample in a study of blood T cell repertoires in COVID-19. Sequencing was performed with immunoSEQ multiplex PCR; in TCRdb, only in-frame clones are kept and a portion is missing. Counted here are under 95,000 clones, just over 90% occurring once; the ten biggest clones make up 3% to 4.5%. Sample: peripheral blood. These receptors originate from a woman aged 45-60 years in a cohort sampled during active COVID-19. The CDR3 runs from the conserved cysteine through the conserved F or W.

>TRBV5-5
CASTSRGSQETQYF
>TRBV9
CASTGGIAGDPYNEQFF
>TRBV18
CASQGQLNTGELFF
>TRBV5-1
CASSLQRELADTQYF
>TRBV5-6
CASSSFRTSSTGELFF
>TRBV19
CASSARSSTDSNQPQHF
>TRBV11-2
CASTLSGLGTVFNQPQHF
>TRBV7-9
CASRGQGRGEQYF
>TRBV5-1
CASSLEGTGYEAFF
>TRBV5-8
CASTQGLPKNIQYF
>TRBV19
CASTSWSTDTQYF
>TRBV27
CASSYPGANEKLFF
>TRBV7-2
CASSSYQETQYF
>TRBV29-1
CSVPGTSWGTQYF
>TRBV3-1/TRBV3-2
CASSQVAGTGVGYTF
>TRBV28
CASSSGGDTQYF
>TRBV18
CASSLGQINTGELFF
>TRBV6-5
CASSPRPFNGYTF
>TRBV27
CASSLGNSGSPYYEQYF
>TRBV29-1
CSAKMGSDTGELFF
>TRBV4-1
CASSLTTDSYEQYF
>TRBV2
CASTSLAGGINEQFF
>TRBV7-9
CASSPGVVETQYF
>TRBV9
CASSVGAGASGNTIYF
>TRBV5-5
CASSLEGAGSYNEQFF
>TRBV9
CASSVAPTDSYEQYF
>TRBV12-3/TRBV12-4
CASSQGQIYEQYF
>TRBV3-1/TRBV3-2
CASSQDRFGDSFF
>TRBV3-1/TRBV3-2
CASSRTSGGITDTQYF
>TRBV5-1
CASSLLGQGNTIYF
>TRBV5-8
CASSLWATGVFFGTDTQYF
>TRBV7-2
CASSSHSGSLETQYF
>TRBV11-2
CASSSGQGRTEAFF
>TRBV2
CASTGGRETQYF
>TRBV11-3
CASSSRTGKHYEQYF
>TRBV5-6
CASSLRGTPPYEQYF
>TRBV10-3
CAISESPTGGAYTEAFF
>TRBV14
CASSQRGRAKNNEQFF
>TRBV7-9
CASSPGTGLWQETQYF
>TRBV5-1
CASSLGRGGETQYF
>TRBV29-1
CSAREGGPYNEQFF
>TRBV7-9
CASIPGRSTEAFF
>TRBV5-4
CASSSGSYEQYF
>TRBV10-3
CAISTSRGNEQFF
>TRBV11-2
CASSLVLKLAFF
>TRBV6-1
CASSAPGQGPPRYGYTF
>TRBV5-4
CASSMLGTSPAYEQYF
>TRBV5-6
CASSQWAGTDTQYF
>TRBV21-1
CASNILKGGWPQHF
>TRBV2
CARQTSGREVSGELFF
>TRBV10-2
CASSEGASSRYTF